The present T cell receptor (beta chain) was sequenced within a study of blood T cell repertoires in COVID-19. Some clones are missing from TCRdb's copy, which holds only in-frame ones; the method was immunoSEQ multiplex PCR. The sample comprises around 340,000 clones, around nine tenths of which are singletons, and under 1.2% rests with the top ten. Germline lookup yields CDR1 LNHDA and CDR2 SQIVND (reference sequence). The CDR3 has 14 amino acids. The J segment lost 4 bases and the V segment lost 7 bases, leaving 6 bases of the junction unmatched. Clinical history as reported by participants underpinned cohort assignment.

Material for sequencing was PBMCs or T cells enriched from blood (not recorded which). The genes are TRBV19 and TRBJ2-2, with 7 bases identical to TRBD1. The TCR comes from a woman aged 30 to 39 who had been exposed to COVID-19. CDR3 coding DNA: TGTGCCAGTATCGAGACAGGGTCCACCGGGGAGCTGTTTTTT. This translates into CASIETGSTGELFF.